These 12 T cell receptor beta chains were sequenced from one sample in a study of T cells expressing NK-cell markers (dated by TCRdb to between 2020 and 2021). The method was 5' RACE. Sequencing relied on an Illumina HiSeq 2000. Based on TCRdb reprocessing of the reads, there is one entry per CDR3 protein sequence, and DNA is missing. The sample table includes about 400,000 distinct CDR3 sequences. The ten largest clones represent about 11% of the sample. What was sequenced was blood T cells: a sorted CD56 or NKG2C T cell subset, CD4+ or CD8+ T cells, or bulk PBMC T cells (not recorded which). These receptors were obtained from a woman aged 45-59 years in good health. Donor details come from another sample of the same person, matched by shared clones.

V is TRBV9 and J is TRBJ2-2; no DNA is available, so the TRBD2 call from TCRdb remains unchecked. CDR3 length: 16 amino acids. Per the germline V gene, CDR1 is SGDLS and CDR2 is YYNGEE. CDR3 in amino acids: CASSALAGVFTGELFF.

The chain employs TRBV5-5 and TRBJ2-1; TCRdb gives TRBD2 as the D gene, but with no DNA this cannot be confirmed. Germline lookup yields CDR1 SGHKS and CDR2 YYEKEE (reference sequence). There are 18 residues in the CDR3. The CDR3 sequence: CASSLTNRAGAPVNEQFF.

V and J are TRBV2 and TRBJ2-1; no DNA is available, so the TRBD2 call from TCRdb remains unchecked. This CDR3 has 20 amino acids. Germline V gives CDR1 SNHLY, CDR2 FYNNEI. CDR3 sequence: CASSEAGTSGSGFSYNEQFF.

The chain uses TRBV12-3 or TRBV12-4 and TRBJ1-1; TCRdb's D call of TRBD1 is untestable without DNA. The CDR3 consists of 14 residues. The CDR3: CASSLSGGKREAFF.

The chain recombines TRBV28 with TRBJ2-7; the D gene TCRdb calls, TRBD1, cannot be checked with no DNA. Germline V gene lookup returns CDR1 MDHEN and CDR2 SYDVKM. CDR3 length: 13 residues. The CDR3 spells CASSYGGLDEQYF.

The chain couples TRBV7-6 to TRBJ2-1. Germline loops: CDR1 SGHVS, CDR2 FNYEAQ. The length of the CDR3 is 14 residues. CDR3 protein: CASSLIASYNEQFF.

CDR3 protein: CASSQRLASLGDEQFF. The chain joins TRBV12-3 or TRBV12-4 to TRBJ2-1. The CDR3 runs to 16 residues.

This chain uses TRBV27 with TRBJ1-6; as DNA is missing, the TRBD1 call by TCRdb cannot be tested. The CDR3 totals 14 residues. Germline V lookup: CDR1 MNHEY, CDR2 SMNVEV (reference sequence). This chain's CDR3 is CASSFPGQGSPLHF.

The rearrangement uses TRBV20-1 and TRBJ2-7; without DNA, the TCRdb call of TRBD1 cannot be checked. Germline V gene lookup returns CDR1 DFQATT and CDR2 SNEGSKA (reference sequence). The CDR3 has 14 amino acids. The CDR3 spells CSARSGTGVHEQYF.

The V gene is TRBV3-1, the J gene TRBJ2-7. Germline V CDR1 and CDR2: LGHDT, YNNKEL (reference sequence). The CDR3 extends over 13 amino acids. The CDR3 spells CASSQVETYEQYF.

The CDR3 protein is CASTFLGTSGTTSVRQFF. V is TRBV12-3 or TRBV12-4 and J is TRBJ2-1; no DNA is available, so the TRBD2 call from TCRdb remains unchecked. The CDR3 has 18 amino acids.

The chain joins TRBV20-1 to TRBJ2-1; there is no DNA to check the TCRdb D call of TRBD2. Germline CDR1 and CDR2: DFQATT and SNEGSKA (reference sequence). The CDR3 contains 14 residues. This chain's CDR3 is CSASSGGSANEQFF.